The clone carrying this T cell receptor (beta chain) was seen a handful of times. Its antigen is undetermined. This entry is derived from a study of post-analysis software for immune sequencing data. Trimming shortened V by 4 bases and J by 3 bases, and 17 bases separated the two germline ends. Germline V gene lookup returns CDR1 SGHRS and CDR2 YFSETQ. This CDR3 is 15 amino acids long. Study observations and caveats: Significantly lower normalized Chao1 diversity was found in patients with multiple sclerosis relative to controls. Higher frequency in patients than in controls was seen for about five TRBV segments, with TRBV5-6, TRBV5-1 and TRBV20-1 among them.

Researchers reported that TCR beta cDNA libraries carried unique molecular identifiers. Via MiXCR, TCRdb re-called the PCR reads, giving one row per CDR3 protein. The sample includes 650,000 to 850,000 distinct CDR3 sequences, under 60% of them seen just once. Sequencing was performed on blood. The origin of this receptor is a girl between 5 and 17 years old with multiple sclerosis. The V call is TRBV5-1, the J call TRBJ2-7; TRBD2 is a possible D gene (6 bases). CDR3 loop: CASSPSFGGNYEQYF. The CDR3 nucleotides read TGCGCCAGCAGCCCATCATTTGGCGGGAACTACGAGCAGTACTTC.